The 31 T cell receptor beta chains below all came from one sample that was sequenced in a study of STAT3 mutations in large granular lymphocyte leukemia. Assay: immunoSEQ multiplex PCR; the TCRdb copy retains only in-frame clones and omits some. The profile covers around 2,300 clones, with 55% to 80% appearing a single time and approximately 87% taken by the ten largest. The antigens for these receptors are not known. Study-wide points: Every T-cell large granular lymphocyte leukemia patient had at least one immunodominant TCR beta clonotype.

The source material was peripheral blood mononuclear cells. Receptor source: a woman aged 50 to 60 with T-cell large granular lymphocyte leukemia. Some clones in this sample may be carry-over from other donors' samples.

The J gene is TRBJ1-1, the V gene TRBV30; the D gene is possibly TRBD1 (6 bases). This CDR3 region has 15 residues. Germline assignment: CDR1 GTSNPN and CDR2 SVGIG (reference sequence). V lost 1 base to trimming and J lost 6 bases, with 18 bases between them. The CDR3 region is CAWSALGGESAEAFF. In DNA form, the CDR3 reads TGTGCCTGGAGTGCTTTGGGGGGCGAGTCCGCTGAAGCTTTCTTT. The complete variable domain, with remaining parts taken from reference TRBV30 and TRBJ1-1, reads SQTIHQWPATLVQPVGSPLSLECTVEGTSNPNLYWYRQAAGRGLQLLFYSVGIGQISSEVPQNLSASRPQDRQFILSSKKLLLSDSGFYLCAWSALGGESAEAFFGQGTRLTVV.

In this sample, this clone turned up a few times. The chain uses TRBV30 and TRBJ1-5, with 7 bases that match TRBD1. Germline lookup yields CDR1 GTSNPN and CDR2 SVGIG (reference sequence). V lost 5 bases, J lost 0 bases, and 4 bases stayed unmatched. The CDR3 is 14 residues long. CDR3 in DNA: TGTGCCTGGTCGACAGGGAATAGCAATCAGCCCCAGCATTTT. It is translated as CAWSTGNSNQPQHF.

V gene TRBV18 combines with J gene TRBJ1-1, with D uncertain. Trimming left V 2 bases short and J 1 base short, with 8 bases between. CDR3 length equals 14 residues. The germline gives CDR1 KGHSH, CDR2 LQKENI. CDR3 bases: TGTGCCAGCTCACCAAGACAACAGAACACTGAAGCTTTCTTT. It is translated as CASSPRQQNTEAFF.

CDR3 in DNA: TGTGCCAGCAGTGTGTGGGCAGGGGCGAGTGGCTACACCTTC. It encodes CASSVWAGASGYTF. The rearrangement joins TRBV6-1 to TRBJ1-2; tentative D call: TRBD1 (6 bases). The CDR3 sequence is 14 residues long. Germline-derived CDR1 and CDR2 are MNHNS and SASEGT. V lost 4 bases to trimming and J lost 7 bases, with 16 bases between them.

The chain is built from TRBV7-2 and TRBJ1-2, with 7 bases fitting TRBD1. The germline CDR1 and CDR2 sequences are SGHTA and FQGNSA. J gave up 6 bases and V 1 base, and 11 bases lay outside the gene matches. This CDR3 is built from 16 residues. Written as DNA, the CDR3 is TGTGCCAGCAGCTTAGGTTGGAGACAGGGAAAGGATGGCTACACCTTC. Its protein is CASSLGWRQGKDGYTF.

This chain joins TRBV27 and TRBJ2-7, with D perhaps being TRBD1 or TRBD2 (5 bases each). The V and J ends lost 0 bases and 0 bases respectively, with 9 bases between them. CDR1 is MNHEY, CDR2 SMNVEV, per germline (reference sequence). CDR3 length equals 15 residues. CDR3 protein: CASSLSSGSSYEQYF. DNA of the CDR3: TGTGCCAGCAGTTTATCGTCAGGGAGCTCCTACGAGCAGTACTTC.

V gene TRBV5-1 combines with J gene TRBJ2-7, with D perhaps TRBD2 (5 bases). This CDR3 comprises 16 residues. The V gene's germline CDR1 is SGHRS and CDR2 YFSETQ. V lost 2 bases and J 0 bases, leaving 15 bases between the germline ends. The CDR3: CASSFSRERSSYEQYF. CDR3 bases: TGCGCCAGCAGCTTCTCACGGGAAAGGAGCTCCTACGAGCAGTACTTC.

The chain joins TRBV18 to TRBJ2-5; no definite D call. The CDR3 length is 13 residues. The germline CDR1 and CDR2 sequences are KGHSH and LQKENI. V lost 2 bases, J lost 5 bases, and 9 bases lay in between. The CDR3 sequence is CASSPSVLETQYF. The CDR3 DNA sequence: TGTGCCAGCTCACCATCAGTTTTGGAGACCCAGTACTTC.

The V gene is TRBV18, the J gene TRBJ1-3; no definite D call. CDR3 length: 20 amino acids. V lost 3 bases and J 0 bases, leaving 24 bases between the germline ends. Germline V CDR1 and CDR2: KGHSH, LQKENI. The CDR3, as DNA: TGTGCCAGCTCACCCGTGGTTGCCCAGATAACCCGAAGCTCTGGAAACACCATATATTTT. It specifies CASSPVVAQITRSSGNTIYF.

The V call is TRBV5-5, the J call TRBJ1-4; TRBD1 might be the D (6 bases). The germline gives CDR1 SGHKS, CDR2 YYEKEE (reference sequence). Trimming shortened V by 1 base and J by 6 bases, and 13 bases separated the two germline ends. This CDR3 has 15 amino acids. The CDR3 reads CASSLWQGMDEKLFF. For the CDR3, the DNA is TGTGCCAGCAGCTTGTGGCAGGGGATGGATGAAAAACTGTTTTTT. The variable domain in full, completed from reference TRBV5-5 and TRBJ1-4, reads DAGVTQSPTHLIKTRGQQVTLRCSPISGHKSVSWYQQVLGQGPQFIFQYYEKEERGRGNFPDRFSARQFPNYSSELNVNALLLGDSALYLCASSLWQGMDEKLFFGSGTQLSVL.

The genes are TRBV25-1 and TRBJ2-7; D remains ambiguous. Germline V CDR1 and CDR2: MGHDK, SYGVNS. This CDR3 has 13 residues. Trimming took 4 bases from V and 2 from J, leaving 9 bases between them. The CDR3 here is CASSALETYEQYF. CDR3 nucleotide sequence: TGTGCCAGCAGTGCCCTGGAAACCTACGAGCAGTACTTC.

The chain recombines TRBV6-5 with TRBJ2-7, with 7 bases matching TRBD1. Trimming took 5 bases from V and 0 from J; bases not matched to a gene: 7. Germline CDR1 MNHEY, CDR2 SVGAGI. This CDR3 has 15 residues. CDR3: CASSNDRASSYEQYF. The DNA for the CDR3 is TGTGCCAGCAGTAACGACAGGGCTAGCTCCTACGAGCAGTACTTC.

The chain links TRBV30 to TRBJ2-7, with D possibly matching TRBD2 (5 bases). Between the trimmed V and J ends, which lost 2 bases and 3 bases, there was a span of 8 bases. This CDR3 is 12 amino acids long. The germline gives CDR1 GTSNPN, CDR2 SVGIG (reference sequence). The CDR3 nucleotides read TGTGCCTGGAGTATCAGCGGCTACGAGCAGTACTTC. Translating it yields CAWSISGYEQYF.

The chain uses TRBV15 and TRBJ1-2, with 7 positions matching TRBD1. J was trimmed by 3 bases and V by 4 bases; bases with no gene match: 5. The CDR3 has 14 amino acids. CDR1 is LNHNV and CDR2 is YYDKDF in the germline V gene (reference sequence). The CDR3: CATSIGGQDYGYTF. DNA for the CDR3: TGTGCCACCAGCATCGGCGGACAGGACTATGGCTACACCTTC.

V usage is TRBV7-2 and J usage is TRBJ2-5, with a weak D call TRBD2 (5 bases). CDR1 and CDR2 from the germline V gene are SGHTA and FQGNSA. The CDR3 totals 13 residues. The V gene lost 2 bases and the J gene lost 5 bases, with 9 bases spanning the gap. This CDR3 is CASSLKQRETQYF. For the CDR3, the DNA is TGTGCCAGCAGCTTAAAGCAGCGGGAGACCCAGTACTTC.

The chain uses TRBV5-1 and TRBJ2-5; D gene unclear. In germline, CDR1 is SGHRS, CDR2 YFSETQ. Trimming pared 4 bases from V and 3 bases from J, leaving 7 bases between. The CDR3 runs to 12 residues. The CDR3 is CASSGTEETQYF. In nucleotides, the CDR3 is TGCGCCAGCAGCGGCACAGAAGAGACCCAGTACTTC.

The chain joins TRBV6-1 to TRBJ2-3; 10 nucleotides match TRBD1. V shed 6 bases and J 2 bases; nucleotides not matched to a gene: 5. This CDR3 is built from 15 residues. Germline V lookup: CDR1 MNHNS, CDR2 SASEGT. The CDR3 coding sequence is TGTGCCAGCAGCCCGGGACAGGGGATCACAGATACGCAGTATTTT. Protein: CASSPGQGITDTQYF.

The V and J genes are TRBV5-1 and TRBJ1-1, with D perhaps TRBD1 (5 bases). Germline V gene data show CDR1 as SGHRS and CDR2 as YFSETQ. This CDR3 has 14 residues. Trimming stripped 4 bases from V and 1 base from J, with 11 bases between. The DNA of the CDR3 is TGCGCCAGCAGCCTCCGGACACAGAACACTGAAGCTTTCTTT. It specifies CASSLRTQNTEAFF.

This clone showed up just once. V usage is TRBV19 and J usage is TRBJ2-7; 9 bases match TRBD2. Unmatched junction bases numbered 9, after V lost 5 bases and J lost 4 bases. The CDR3 contains 15 residues. Germline values: CDR1 LNHDA, CDR2 SQIVND (reference sequence). CDR3 residues: CASSVVAGEWYEQYF. In DNA, the CDR3 is TGTGCCAGTAGTGTGGTAGCGGGAGAATGGTACGAGCAGTACTTC.

The table lists this clone with a count of one. This chain joins TRBV7-2 and TRBJ2-1; a possible D gene is TRBD2 (6 bases). This CDR3 is 13 amino acids long. CDR1 is SGHTA and CDR2 is FQGNSA in the germline V gene. V lost 1 base, J lost 9 bases, and 10 bases lay in between. Here the CDR3 reads CASSLVGGLEQFF. The CDR3, as DNA: TGTGCCAGCAGCTTAGTGGGAGGCCTTGAGCAGTTCTTC.

This clone was seen a few times. This chain links TRBV5-1 with TRBJ1-2; possible D gene TRBD1, 6 bases. The germline CDR1 and CDR2 sequences are SGHRS and YFSETQ. V lost 5 bases to trimming and J lost 6 bases, with 20 bases between them. This CDR3 is built from 15 residues. The CDR3 protein is CASRPGAGLRDGYTF. DNA for the CDR3: TGCGCCAGCAGGCCGGGGGCTGGACTGCGGGATGGCTACACCTTC.

The chain combines TRBV29-1 with TRBJ2-5; D gene unclear. CDR3 length equals 10 residues. Germline CDR1 and CDR2: SQVTM and ANQGSEA. V was trimmed by 8 bases and J by 7 bases, leaving 11 bases between them. Here the CDR3 reads CSFSSGTQYF. The DNA for the CDR3 is TGCAGCTTCTCATCCGGGACCCAGTACTTC.

In this sample, this clone turned up a few times. The V gene is TRBV10-3, the J gene TRBJ2-6; possibly TRBD2 for D (7 bases). Per the germline V gene, CDR1 is ENHRY and CDR2 is SYGVKD. CDR3 length: 21 amino acids. Trimming pared 3 bases from V and 0 bases from J, leaving 24 bases between. The CDR3 sequence: CAISDPTGGQGRVSGANVLTF. For the CDR3, the DNA is TGTGCCATCAGTGACCCCACCGGGGGGCAGGGAAGAGTCTCTGGGGCCAACGTCCTGACTTTC.

In this sample, this clone turned up a few times. This chain joins TRBV6-1 and TRBJ1-5; TRBD1 might be the D (6 bases). Between the trimmed V and J ends, which lost 3 bases and 4 bases, there was a span of 10 bases. CDR1 and CDR2 (germline): MNHNS, SASEGT. The CDR3 extends over 14 amino acids. CDR3 amino acids: CASSESRGNQPQHF. The DNA of the CDR3 is TGTGCCAGCAGTGAGTCCAGGGGTAATCAGCCCCAGCATTTT.

In DNA form, the CDR3 reads TGTGCCTGGAGAACAACTAATGAAAAACTGTTTTTT. Its protein is CAWRTTNEKLFF. This sequence joins TRBV30 and TRBJ1-4; D is uncertain. Germline V CDR1 and CDR2: GTSNPN, SVGIG (reference sequence). This CDR3 has 12 amino acids. Trimming cost V 3 bases and J 0 bases, with 2 bases left between them.

The chain uses TRBV29-1 and TRBJ1-2; possibly TRBD1 for D (5 bases). The CDR3 covers 15 residues. Germline CDR1 and CDR2: SQVTM and ANQGSEA. Between the trimmed V and J ends, which lost 2 bases and 2 bases, there was a span of 15 bases. CDR3 loop: CSVESQGLVNYGYTF. As DNA, the CDR3 is TGCAGCGTTGAATCTCAGGGTTTAGTGAACTATGGCTACACCTTC.

The chain links TRBV27 to TRBJ1-1; D is perhaps TRBD1 (6 bases). V was trimmed by 6 bases and J by 6 bases, leaving 17 bases between them. This CDR3 has 14 residues. Germline assignment: CDR1 MNHEY and CDR2 SMNVEV (reference sequence). CDR3 DNA sequence: TGTGCCAGCAGGCCAGCGGGGGCGATCTCTGAAGCTTTCTTT. The encoded protein is CASRPAGAISEAFF.

The chain is built from TRBV18 and TRBJ2-1; 13 bases fit TRBD2. J gave up 0 bases and V 8 bases, and 10 bases lay outside the gene matches. CDR3 length equals 18 residues. The germline V gene encodes CDR1 KGHSH and CDR2 LQKENI. In DNA form, the CDR3 reads TGTGCCAGCCGGACTAGCGGGGGCCATCGCAACTCCTACAATGAGCAGTTCTTC. This translates into CASRTSGGHRNSYNEQFF.

V usage is TRBV13 and J usage is TRBJ2-7, with D uncertain. This CDR3 spans 14 amino acids. From germline, CDR1 is PRHDT and CDR2 FYEKMQ (reference sequence). The V and J ends lost 8 bases and 0 bases respectively, with 14 bases between them. Here the CDR3 reads CASCRFSYSYEQYF. The CDR3 DNA follows: TGTGCCAGCTGCAGATTTTCTTACTCCTACGAGCAGTACTTC.

This clone was counted once. V gene TRBV5-6 combines with J gene TRBJ2-7, with D possibly matching TRBD2 (6 bases). The V and J ends lost 5 bases and 7 bases respectively, with 16 bases between them. In germline, CDR1 is SGHDT, CDR2 YYEEEE. The CDR3 totals 13 residues. CDR3 bases: TGTGCCAGCAGGGGGTACGGGGGTCGGGAGCAGTACTTC. Amino acid sequence: CASRGYGGREQYF.

V and J are TRBV30 and TRBJ1-2; no firm D call. The V end lost 1 base, the J end lost 5 bases, and 11 bases lay between the germline ends. Germline CDR1 and CDR2: GTSNPN and SVGIG (reference sequence). This CDR3 has 13 amino acids. The CDR3 reads CAWSGSSAYGYTF. CDR3 sequence (DNA): TGTGCCTGGAGTGGAAGCTCGGCGTATGGCTACACCTTC.